This T cell receptor beta chain was recorded in a study of tumor-infiltrating lymphocytes in primary liver carcinoma (dated by TCRdb to 2016 to 2017). For the wider study: Between late 2015 and March 2016, about 5 patients in China with histopathologically diagnosed primary liver carcinoma had surgical resection. A total of roughly 35 specimens from 5 patients, comprising 25 or so tumor regions, 5 adjacent noncancerous liver tissues and 5 peripheral blood samples, were covered by TCRbeta repertoire sequencing. Each sample produced roughly 3.5 to 8 million productive TCRbeta reads, and read depth showed no significant difference between tissue types. For each liver tumor, the study sampled five regions along with adjacent normal tissue and blood, and applied TCRbeta repertoire sequencing, expression microarrays and whole-exome sequencing. The five patients, three men and two women aged 30 to 69 years, had hepatocellular carcinoma (four) or combined HCC and intrahepatic cholangiocarcinoma (one). The tumors of the five patients were staged as T1-T3 N0M0, with maximum diameters ranging from about 4.2 to 10 cm. Reproducibility between technical replicate repertoires was high, with correlation coefficients above 0.98 and mean shared-clone rates roughly 0.87. Summary of the overall study and its limitations: Because sequencing covered only the TCR beta chain and unpaired alpha chains were not captured, true repertoire diversity is likely underestimated. Repertoire overlap was found to be higher between tumor regions (mean approximately 35%) than between tumor-adjacent (roughly 17%) or tumor-blood (14%) pairs, consistent with antigen-driven expansion. The top 250 clones made up a significantly larger repertoire fraction in tumors than in blood (p = 0.039). Since the samples were bulk and unsorted, there was no way to compare CD4+ and CD8+ T cell repertoires. With just a few patients in the study, the authors point out that the findings should be validated in a larger study.

A constant-region primer and ProtoScript II reverse transcriptase were used to reverse-transcribe TCRbeta-specific cDNA from roughly 0.5 ug total RNA. TCRbeta libraries were built with three nested multiplex PCR rounds, a slightly modified ARM-PCR procedure. Each of the first two PCR rounds ran for approximately 10 cycles using multiplex TRBV1-TRBV30 forward primers together with a Cbeta reverse primer. Sample barcodes and Illumina adapters were added in a final 25-cycle PCR with Deep VentR polymerase. Before sequencing, amplicons of 200-500 bp were purified from gel using a QIAquick gel extraction kit. The TCRbeta amplicons were sequenced with 250-bp paired-end reads on an Illumina HiSeq 2500. In the paper's pipeline: Quality trimming of reads was performed with Trimmomatic v0.33, and paired reads were merged with FLASH v1.2.11 so that full CDR3 sequences could be recovered. V, D and J germline segments were assigned to the rearranged TCRbeta sequences using MiGEC v1.2.1b. Clonotype statistics and Shannon-Wiener diversity indices were computed with VDJtools v1.0.0. Except for diversity analysis, only each sample's 250 most abundant clonotypes were used in subsequent analyses to reduce sampling bias. TCRdb reran the public reads through fastp at Q25 and MiXCR, keeping productive beta chains. Merged by CDR3 protein, the rows form single entries marked with the most common genes and DNA. TCRdb's processing, not the authors' own work, is the source of the V and J calls. The sample table lists approximately 310,000 distinct CDR3 sequences, 50% to 70% of them with a count of one. Roughly 10% of the sample comes from the top ten.

The CDR3 runs 16 amino acids, cysteine and phenylalanine included. Only the CDR3 region is kept as DNA, spanning 48 bases read in frame from base 1. The germline V gene yields SGHRS for CDR1 and YFSETQ for CDR2. RNA from unsorted whole blood was extracted with TRIzol reagent, and germline DNA was obtained with the DNeasy Blood & Tissue kit. At the time of sampling, the patients were treatment-naive and had chronic HBV infection. About 3.6 milliliters of peripheral blood were collected into K2EDTA tubes before surgery. Concerning this clonotype: The antigen it binds to is not known. One end of the junction does not line up with germline, which may come from a read error.

Sample: peripheral blood. The source is a man aged 35-49 years with primary liver carcinoma and hepatitis B virus infection. The chain couples TRBV5-1 to TRBJ2-7; TRBD1 matches 10 bases in the middle. Here the CDR3 is given as CTSTFDPGQGNYEQYF. The DNA sequence is given as TGCACCAGCACCTTTGACCCGGGACAGGGGAACTACGAGCAGTACTTC.